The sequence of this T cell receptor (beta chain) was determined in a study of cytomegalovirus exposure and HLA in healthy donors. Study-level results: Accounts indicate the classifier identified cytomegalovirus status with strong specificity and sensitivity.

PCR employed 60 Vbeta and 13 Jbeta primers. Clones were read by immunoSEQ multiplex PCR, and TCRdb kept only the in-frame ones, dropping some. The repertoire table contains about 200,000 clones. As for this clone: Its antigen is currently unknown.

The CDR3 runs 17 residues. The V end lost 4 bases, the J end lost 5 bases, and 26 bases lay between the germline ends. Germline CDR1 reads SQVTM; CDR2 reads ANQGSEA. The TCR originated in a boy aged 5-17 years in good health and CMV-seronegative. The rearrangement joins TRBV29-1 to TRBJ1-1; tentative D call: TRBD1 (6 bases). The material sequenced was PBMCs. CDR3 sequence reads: CSVVGRQGRGVDTEAFF. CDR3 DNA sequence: TGCAGCGTTGTGGGTAGGCAGGGGAGGGGTGTGGATACTGAAGCTTTCTTT.